This T cell receptor beta chain was recorded in a study of regulatory T cells in long-lasting Graves disease (dated by TCRdb to the early 2020s). About the full investigation: Antithyroid drugs had been taken for less than 3 months by newly diagnosed Graves' disease patients. The study took place in China and was registered as a clinical trial. This study used TCR sequencing and RNA sequencing of peripheral blood to compare persistent Graves' disease patients against newly diagnosed Graves' disease patients. A total of about 35 samples underwent TCR sequencing, from some 13 patients with persistent Graves' disease and about 20 patients with newly diagnosed Graves' disease.

General conclusions and limits of the study: Preferential use of TRBV28, TRBJ1-2 and TRBJ2-5 was observed in persistent disease, whereas TRBV20-1 and TRBJ2-1 were favored in newly diagnosed disease. Sequencing and analysis were limited to the TCR beta chain. Persistent Graves' disease patients showed lower TCR Shannon entropy and fewer highly expanded clones than newly diagnosed patients, suggesting clonal expansion. Because the primary lesion, thyroid tissue, could not be accessed, the study looked at peripheral blood alone. More public clonotypes were shared among persistent patients (about 2,800) than among newly diagnosed patients (966). The small sample size was acknowledged by the authors as a limitation that may reduce accuracy.

The table lists this clonotype with many counts. The antigen it recognizes is unknown. Within one base of it there is no much larger clone, and no base qualities were kept. Receptor amplification or capture employed multiplex PCR. Sequencing took place on an Illumina HiSeq 4000. TCR beta libraries were built with iRepertoire HTBI primers and Arm-PCR amplification of CDR3 regions. PCR products were gel purified before sequencing. Per the original workflow: A total of some 60 TRBV and approximately 15 TRBJ segments were identified across samples and were used for gene usage analysis of CDR3 amino acid clonotypes. COPE and FqMerger were used to merge filtered high-quality paired reads into contigs. BLAST was used to align contigs to IMGT TRBV, TRBD and TRBJ reference genes, with CDR3 defined following IMGT. Any clonotype with a frequency above 0.1% was counted as a highly expanded clone. Shannon entropy served as the measure of repertoire diversity, while the Gini coefficient captured V-J evenness. Clonotypes shared by more than one individual were considered public. TCRdb trimmed the raw reads at Q25, called clones with MiXCR and kept productive beta chains. Each entry merges the rows of one CDR3 protein and shows their most common DNA and genes. None of the V and J calls come from the authors' own analysis; TCRdb made them. This sample has about 520,000 distinct CDR3 sequences in its table, and 12% of those were observed once. Roughly 8.9% of the sample is held by the ten biggest clonotypes.

From the germline V gene, CDR1 is ENHRY and CDR2 is SYGVKD. Taken from cysteine to phenylalanine, the CDR3 has 12 residues. Only CDR3 DNA is held: 36 bases, read in frame from base 1. Trimmed from V: 6 bases; trimmed from J: 7 bases; junction bases lacking a gene match: 6. The meaning of the sample's time point label: newly diagnosed GD, antithyroid drugs for less than 3 months. For both TCR sequencing and RNA sequencing, RNA was extracted from PBMCs in TRIzol. The diagnosis of Graves' disease was made according to American Thyroid Association guidelines. Patients were recruited from an endocrinology department in Xi'an, China. From each patient, roughly 9 milliliters of peripheral blood was collected into an EDTA anticoagulant tube. Ficoll Paque Plus density gradient separation was used to isolate PBMCs, and no additional T cell sorting was done. RNA quality was checked with an Agilent 2100 Bioanalyzer and agarose gel, and concentration with a NanoDrop 2000.

The data were also submitted as part of a second study, on T cells in Graves' hyperthyroidism and ophthalmopathy. As that second study puts it: Stable Graves' hyperthyroidism was defined as no progression to ophthalmopathy during 18 months of follow-up. Hyperthyroidism patients were newly diagnosed, had a disease duration of under 2 months, and were aged 18 to 65 years. Patients with uncontrolled infections, other autoimmune diseases, pregnancy or lactation were excluded. Clinical symptoms, serum thyroxine and TRAb, thyroid ultrasound, and orbital computed tomography formed the basis for the diagnoses. The TCR CDR3 was subjected to a first round of RT-PCR using the HTBI primer set and the Qiagen OneStep RT-PCR kit. Most expanded thyroid clonotypes (frequency above 0.001) were also detected in blood, a finding suggesting that blood repertoires may reflect thyroid immune responses. A 13 V-J signature model separated ophthalmopathy from stable hyperthyroidism, with approximately 86% sensitivity and just under 84% specificity in cross-validation and 80%/75% in testing. In validation, the model predicted progression to ophthalmopathy a median of 6.5 months before onset, with 65% to 71% sensitivity and roughly 79% specificity. A discovery cohort of around 98 patients, about 44 with Graves' ophthalmopathy and 55 to 60 with stable Graves' hyperthyroidism, was used to find distinguishing TCR V-J signatures. Prospective prediction of ophthalmopathy was tested in an independent validation cohort of fewer than 20 hyperthyroidism patients and 17 patients who later progressed to ophthalmopathy. The approximately 90 discovery patients were randomly split 7:3 into training and test sets. The study also compared thyroid tissue and blood T-cell repertoires from 6 or 7 Graves' hyperthyroidism patients. Following sampling, methimazole starting at 30 mg daily was given to hyperthyroidism patients, and high-dose intravenous methylprednisolone was given to ophthalmopathy patients. A second multiplex PCR round built the libraries, followed by size selection and purification. The libraries were sequenced on an Illumina HiSeq2000 using paired-end 100 bp reads. SOAPnuke was used to process the raw data, throwing out any read that contained adapters or uncalled bases, had a mean Phred below 15, or lacked an exact constant-primer or identifier match. High-quality paired reads were merged with COPE v1.2.5, and unique nucleotide sequences were defined as clonotypes. MiTCR v1.1 was used to align clonotypes to the IMGT TRBV, TRBD and TRBJ reference segments. Only V-J combinations with frequency above 0.0001, covering about 99% of repertoires, were analysed. A TCS score was defined as the ratio between F50 (clonal expansion) and ExV (chaos), using BLOSUM62-based TCRdist between CDR3 peptides within each V-J. Welch's t-statistics and random forest reduced around 550 V-J features to about 13, which were used in a naive Bayes classifier (R e1071). No statistical method was used to set the sample size in advance, and investigators knew the group allocation. TCR Vbeta CDR3 sequencing of 120 to 150 peripheral blood samples (fewer than 45 ophthalmopathy, roughly 72 hyperthyroidism and about 17 progressor patients) is reported in the paper.

The TCR sequence derives from a woman aged 25 to 39 with Graves disease. Donor details come from another sample of the same person, matched by shared clones. The sequence links TRBV10-3 to TRBJ2-7; 7 bases in the middle match TRBD2. The sample consisted of peripheral blood mononuclear cells (PBMCs), taken at new diagnosis, from a patient treated with antithyroid drugs. The CDR3 has the sequence CAISGGRVEQYF. The nucleotide sequence reads TGTGCCATCAGCGGGGGGAGGGTGGAGCAGTACTTC.